The following is a TCR beta chain sequence with its context. Its antigen remains unidentified. Bulk TCR library preparation followed previously described methods with listed TCR primers. TCRdb re-called the PCR reads with MiXCR, one entry per CDR3 protein. In the table there are approximately 550,000 distinct CDR3 sequences, around 23% of which are singletons. This sample was taken from a study of molecular identifiers for immune sequencing clone quantification. Study in general: In replicates, RNA from 20,000 or 100,000 naive CD8 cells was divided five ways and four parts were sequenced.

Study conclusions and caveats: A single cell's spiked Jurkat TCR RNA was reportedly detectable among 950,000 to 1,000,000 naive cells.

Germline loops: CDR1 MNHEY, CDR2 SVGEGT. The V end was cut by 2 bases, the J end by 2 bases, with 10 bases between. The CDR3 loop spans 14 amino acids. For naive CD8 T cells, sorting used the CD8+CD4-CCR7+CD45RA+ phenotype. The sequenced material came from naive CD8+ T cells from blood, with Jurkat cell RNA spiked in. This sample's subset: FACS-sorted CD8+CD4-CCR7+CD45RA+ naive T cells. The chain joins TRBV6-2 or TRBV6-3 to TRBJ2-7; no clear D gene. The receptor was isolated from a human donor in good health. Some libraries in this study had Jurkat cell RNA spiked in. The CDR3 coding sequence is TGTGCCAGCAGTTACGCAAGCGCGGCCTACGAGCAGTACTTC. The encoded protein is CASSYASAAYEQYF.